The clone carrying this TCR beta chain appeared a few times. The antigen remains unidentified. The data were produced by immunoSEQ multiplex PCR, yet TCRdb's version contains in-frame clones alone and is incomplete. Of some 39,000 clones listed, about 85% are singletons. This CDR3 has 13 residues. CDR1 and CDR2 (germline): SGHTA, FQGNSA. Between the trimmed V and J ends, which lost 4 bases and 9 bases, there was a span of 13 bases. The data were obtained in a study of T cells in localized non-small cell lung cancer. Study results and caveats: Longer overall survival accompanied higher blood T cell density. Heterogeneity remains possible because sequencing was limited to only one tumor region. Highest T cell clonality was seen in uninvolved adjacent lung, surpassing that measured in tumor.

The TCR was taken from a woman aged 35-75 years with stage II squamous cell lung carcinoma. Here the sequenced sample was PBMCs, taken before any cancer treatment. The chain couples TRBV7-2 to TRBJ2-1; D possibly corresponds to TRBD1 (6 bases). The DNA of the CDR3 is TGTGCCAGCAGCTCCCAACAGGGAGCTGAGCAGTTCTTC. It translates to CASSSQQGAEQFF.